The TCR beta chain described here comes from a study of cytotoxic CD8 clonotypes in ibrutinib-treated CLL. Produced via immunoSEQ multiplex PCR; TCRdb's table is partial and in-frame only. The data show over 130,000 clones, over 75% seen once. Frozen-stored PBMCs produced approximately 2 micrograms of genomic DNA for TCR beta libraries. CDR1 SGHRS and CDR2 YFSETQ come from the germline V gene. CDR3 length: 15 amino acids. V shed 0 bases and J 4 bases; nucleotides not matched to a gene: 3. Sequencing used PBMCs, obtained after 36 months of ibrutinib treatment. The receptor comes from a human donor with chronic lymphocytic leukemia. The chain couples TRBV5-1 to TRBJ2-3; 9 bases agree with TRBD1. In DNA form, the CDR3 reads TGCGCCAGCAGCTTGGGGACAGGGGCAGCAGATACGCAGTATTTT. Its translation is CASSLGTGAADTQYF.